Shown below are 21 T cell receptor beta chains from a single sample sequenced in a study of blood T cells in healthy people across ages. Alongside a J-beta primer mix, a sample-barcoded 5' primer served in a second PCR lasting roughly 7 to 11 cycles. Each CDR3 protein is one row after TCRdb ran MiXCR on the 5' RACE reads. This sample yields some 700,000 distinct CDR3 sequences, of which roughly 41% are seen a single time; approximately 22% belongs to the top ten. The material sequenced was blood. Receptors originate from a woman in her fifties or sixties in good health.

The genes are TRBV2 and TRBJ2-5; TRBD1 agrees at 8 bases. Germline CDR1 SNHLY, CDR2 FYNNEI. Trimming removed 1 base from V and 5 bases from J; junction bases left unmatched: 0. The length of the CDR3 is 13 residues. The CDR3 DNA follows: TGTGCCAGCAGTGAAGGGACAGGGGAGACCCAGTACTTC. It yields the protein CASSEGTGETQYF. Full variable domain (missing parts from reference TRBV2 and TRBJ2-5): EPEVTQTPSHQVTQMGQEVILRCVPISNHLYFYWYRQILGQKVEFLVSFYNNEISEKSEIFDDQFSVERPDGSNFTLKIRSTKLEDSAMYFCASSEGTGETQYFGPGTRLLVL.

The chain employs TRBV27 and TRBJ1-2; TRBD1 matches at 7 bases. The trim removed 0 bases at V and 4 bases at J, leaving 5 bases unmatched. The length of the CDR3 is 15 residues. Germline V gives CDR1 MNHEY, CDR2 SMNVEV (reference sequence). The DNA of the CDR3 is TGTGCCAGCAGTTTATCGGGGGACAGCGCCTATGGCTACACCTTC. It yields the protein CASSLSGDSAYGYTF.

The chain links TRBV29-1 to TRBJ1-2; D ambiguous. V shed 6 bases and J shed 13 bases, with 33 bases lying between them. CDR1 is SQVTM and CDR2 is ANQGSEA in the germline V gene. The CDR3 runs to 16 residues. CDR3 coding DNA: TGCAGCGTCCCTGGATTCGTGGAAAACCTAAATCGGGATCGCACCTTC. It codes for CSVPGFVENLNRDRTF.

This clonotype has a handful of counts. CDR3 sequence (DNA): TGTGCCAGCTGCCGTGGGATCTATAATTCACCCCTCCACTTT. Protein product: CASCRGIYNSPLHF. This chain uses TRBV25-1 with TRBJ1-6; D gene unclear. Germline V CDR1 and CDR2: MGHDK, SYGVNS. This CDR3 comprises 14 residues. With 8 bases removed from V and 3 bases from J, the gap between germline ends came to 11 bases.

This clonotype was seen only once. The genes are TRBV20-1 and TRBJ2-5, with D possibly being TRBD1 (5 bases). The tail of the sequence fits TRBJ2-7 better, so the J call may be wrong. The CDR3 spans 11 residues. Germline CDR1 and CDR2: DFQATT and SNEGSKA (reference sequence). CDR3 in amino acids: CSVMGLGEQYV. CDR3 bases: TGCAGTGTTATGGGGCTCGGCGAGCAGTACGTC.

This clonotype was seen a few times. The chain is built from TRBV27 and TRBJ2-2; 7 nucleotides align to TRBD1. Germline trimming cut 6 bases from V and 1 base from J; bases unmatched to any gene: 5. The CDR3 runs to 15 residues. Per germline, CDR1 MNHEY and CDR2 SMNVEV (reference sequence). The CDR3 reads CASRVRGLNTGELFF. The CDR3 nucleotides read TGTGCCAGCAGGGTCAGGGGGTTGAACACCGGGGAGCTGTTTTTT.

The chain has TRBV25-1 and TRBJ1-2; maybe TRBD1 (5 bases). The CDR3 contains 13 residues. Germline V gene lookup returns CDR1 MGHDK and CDR2 SYGVNS. Trimming left V 5 bases short and J 3 bases short, with 10 bases between. CDR3 DNA: TGTGCCAGCAGTATAGGGGCGGACTATGGCTACACCTTC. Amino acids: CASSIGADYGYTF.

The chain links TRBV10-1 to TRBJ2-3; 10 nucleotides agree with TRBD1. The CDR3 extends over 17 amino acids. J was trimmed by 4 bases and V by 2 bases; bases with no gene match: 9. Germline V gene data show CDR1 as WNHNN and CDR2 as SYGVQD (reference sequence). The DNA for the CDR3 is TGCGCCAGCAGTGAGCCCGGGACAGGGGAGGATGCAGATACGCAGTATTTT. The encoded protein is CASSEPGTGEDADTQYF.

The chain couples TRBV6-5 to TRBJ2-1; maybe TRBD2 (5 bases). CDR3 length: 15 amino acids. Germline CDR1 and CDR2: MNHEY and SVGAGI. V was pared by 2 bases and J by 4 bases, with 12 bases between. For the CDR3, the DNA is TGTGCCAGCAGTTACCGAGGAGGCCATTACAATGAGCAGTTCTTC. Its translation is CASSYRGGHYNEQFF.

Written as DNA, the CDR3 is TGCAGTGCTAGAGACGGATTCGGCGGGAGAATCTATGAGCAGTACTTC. Its translation is CSARDGFGGRIYEQYF. This chain joins TRBV20-1 and TRBJ2-5; 7 bases map to TRBD2. The V segment lost 0 bases and the J segment 11 bases; nucleotides outside the gene matches: 18. Germline assignment: CDR1 DFQATT and CDR2 SNEGSKA (reference sequence). CDR3 length: 16 amino acids.

Many counts were recorded for this clonotype. The gene calls are TRBV30 and TRBJ2-1; 11 nucleotides match TRBD1. The CDR3 is 16 amino acids. V shed 4 bases and J 2 bases; nucleotides not matched to a gene: 7. Per the germline V gene, CDR1 is GTSNPN and CDR2 is SVGIG (reference sequence). The CDR3 sequence: CAWTDRDRGTYNEQFF. CDR3 nucleotide sequence: TGTGCCTGGACCGACCGGGACAGGGGGACCTACAATGAGCAGTTCTTC.

The J gene is TRBJ2-1, the V gene TRBV27; 8 bases agree with TRBD2. Trimming took 6 bases from V and 7 from J; bases not matched to a gene: 8. The CDR3 is made up of 14 amino acids. The V gene's germline CDR1 is MNHEY and CDR2 SMNVEV (reference sequence). The CDR3 reads CASSYRTSTNEQFF. The CDR3 region has the DNA TGTGCCAGCAGCTACCGGACTAGCACTAATGAGCAGTTCTTC.

In this sample, this clonotype turned up a few times. The chain links TRBV12-3 or TRBV12-4 to TRBJ1-1; D not resolved. This CDR3 region has 15 residues. V was pared by 1 base and J by 0 bases, with 9 bases between. The CDR3 coding sequence is TGTGCCAGCAGTTTAGGTGTAGAAATGAACACTGAAGCTTTCTTT. This translates into CASSLGVEMNTEAFF.

This clonotype has a handful of counts. The V gene is TRBV6-5, the J gene TRBJ1-5; 12 bases align to TRBD1. There are 15 residues in the CDR3. The J segment lost 6 bases and the V segment lost 6 bases, leaving 6 bases of the junction unmatched. Per germline, CDR1 MNHEY and CDR2 SVGAGI. CDR3 in DNA: TGTGCCAGCAGACCGGGACAGGGGGCGAGTCAGCCCCAGCATTTT. It yields the protein CASRPGQGASQPQHF.

The chain recombines TRBV4-3 with TRBJ2-1; 10 positions agree with TRBD2. Germline V CDR1 and CDR2: LGHNA, YSLEER. This CDR3 contains 19 residues. V trimming: 0 bases; J trimming: 2 bases; junction bases outside the gene matches: 10. The CDR3 DNA is TGCGCCAGCAGCCAAGAGGCTAGCGGGGGTGTAAGGGCCTACAATGAGCAGTTCTTC. Protein: CASSQEASGGVRAYNEQFF.

This chain uses TRBV24-1 with TRBJ2-3; D uncertain. This CDR3 spans 18 amino acids. Germline CDR1 is KGHDR and CDR2 is SFDVKD. V shed 0 bases and J shed 0 bases, with 15 bases lying between them. CDR3 sequence (DNA): TGTGCCACCAGTGATTTGAGGACCTACAGAACTAGCACAGATACGCAGTATTTT. Translating it yields CATSDLRTYRTSTDTQYF.

The gene calls are TRBV7-2 and TRBJ2-7, with 12 bases aligning to TRBD2. Germline assignment: CDR1 SGHTA and CDR2 FQGNSA. Germline trimming cut 4 bases from V and 6 bases from J; bases unmatched to any gene: 16. The CDR3 loop spans 18 amino acids. The CDR3 loop is CASSSRLAGVLSSLEQYF. In nucleotides, the CDR3 is TGTGCCAGCAGCTCTCGACTAGCGGGAGTCCTCTCGTCGCTCGAGCAGTACTTC.

V is TRBV10-3 and J is TRBJ2-1; TRBD2 agrees at 13 bases. V lost 4 bases and J lost 5; bases outside the gene matches: 2. The V gene's germline CDR1 is ENHRY and CDR2 SYGVKD. The CDR3 spans 15 residues. The CDR3 region has the DNA TGTGCCATCAGTGGGGGACTAGCGGGAAACAATGAGCAGTTCTTC. It encodes CAISGGLAGNNEQFF.

With regard to this clonotype: In this CDR3 the conserved last residue, phenylalanine or tryptophan, is missing, so a read error is likely. The chain couples TRBV12-3 or TRBV12-4 to TRBJ2-5; D might be TRBD1 or TRBD2, each matching 5 bases. V was clipped by 4 bases and J by 2 bases, with 14 bases between them. This CDR3 spans 15 amino acids. The CDR3 nucleotides read TGTGCCAGCAGTTGGGACGCCCAGTTACAAGAGACCCAGTACTCC. Translated: CASSWDAQLQETQYS.

The CDR3 DNA follows: TGTGCCAGCAGTACCGACATTTACACTGAAGCTTTCTTT. Amino acids: CASSTDIYTEAFF. The chain is built from TRBV12-3 or TRBV12-4 and TRBJ1-1; D unresolved. V gave up 5 bases and J gave up 3 bases, with 10 bases separating them. The CDR3 totals 13 residues.

CDR3: CSALPRGASRNEQFF. CDR3 DNA: TGCAGTGCTCTCCCCCGGGGGGCCTCACGCAATGAGCAGTTCTTC. The gene calls are TRBV20-1 and TRBJ2-1; the D gene is possibly TRBD2 (7 bases). This CDR3 contains 15 residues. The V end was cut by 5 bases, the J end by 6 bases, with 20 bases between. Germline CDR1 DFQATT, CDR2 SNEGSKA (reference sequence).